The clone carrying this T cell receptor (beta chain) was counted at least ten times. CDR3 length equals 12 residues. The ends were cut back, 7 bases at V and 5 bases at J, with 11 bases in the middle. This record belongs to a study of T-cell reconstitution after alpha-beta-depleted transplantation in children. TCRbeta library preparation incorporated unique molecular identifiers. One entry per CDR3 protein, called by TCRdb with MiXCR from the PCR reads. The top ten clones hold approximately 1% of a sample with 640,000 or so distinct CDR3 sequences, roughly 15% of them seen once. This clonotype was sampled from a human donor who donated a stem cell graft to a child with acute myeloid leukemia. The V call is TRBV12-3 or TRBV12-4, the J call TRBJ1-2; D not certain. Sequenced here: PBMCs from the stem cell graft donor, sampled from the stem cell graft. CDR3 in DNA: TGTGCCAGCACTCTCATTGAGTATGGCTACACCTTC. Amino acids: CASTLIEYGYTF.